This T cell receptor beta chain comes out of a study of shared clonotypes between healthy human individuals. Notes on this clone: Other DNA sequences from this sample encode an identical CDR3 as well.

Sequencing was performed with immunoSEQ multiplex PCR; in TCRdb, only in-frame clones are kept and a portion is missing. The profile shows 400,000 or so clones, around 96% of them singletons. The CDR3 is made up of 11 amino acids. Deletions cut 0 bases from V and 7 bases from J, with 4 bases between. The germline V gene has CDR1 SGDLS and CDR2 YYNGEE. The sequenced material came from memory CD8+ T cells sorted from blood. Indicated subset: CD45RO+ cells pooled with CCR7-negative TemRA cells. The chain links TRBV9 to TRBJ2-5, with D hard to call. The source is a man aged 25-45 years in good health. CDR3 protein: CASSVGGTQYF. The CDR3 nucleotides read TGTGCCAGCAGCGTAGGGGGGACCCAGTACTTC.